This T cell receptor (beta chain) was recovered during a study of blood T cell repertoires in COVID-19. Background on the study: Samples taken during acute and convalescent COVID-19 were collected in the United States, Italy and Spain. PBMCs, B-cell-depleted T cells, or T cells were the source of the cDNA or gDNA that made up the material.

CDR1 is MDHEN, CDR2 SYDVKM, per germline. The CDR3 has 14 residues. The trim removed 5 bases at V and 2 bases at J, leaving 2 bases unmatched. Authors' methods: Estimates of nucleated cell counts were drawn from the amplification of reference gene primers. The data were produced by immunoSEQ multiplex PCR, yet TCRdb's version contains in-frame clones alone and is incomplete. V and J calls and clone size are those listed in that table; D and trimming were worked out from the DNA. The top ten hold 5.5% to 8% of the sample, which has some 100,000 clones, 70% to 90% seen once. J is TRBJ1-2 and V is TRBV28; 10 nucleotides match TRBD1. This TCR was recovered from a woman between 55 and 75 years old with acute or convalescent COVID-19. The sequenced sample consisted of peripheral blood. The CDR3 protein is CASSRQGANYGYTF. The CDR3 region has the DNA TGTGCCAGCAGTCGACAGGGGGCCAACTATGGCTACACCTTC.